Following are 3 T cell receptor beta chains from one sample sequenced in a study of blood T cell repertoires in COVID-19. This table comes from immunoSEQ multiplex PCR, and its TCRdb copy is limited to in-frame clones, with some not included. Of around 300,000 clones in the sample, 80% to 90% were seen once. Source material: peripheral blood. Source of these receptors: a woman in her 70s with acute or convalescent COVID-19.

For this clone: The same CDR3 also results from other DNA sequences found in this sample. The chain combines TRBV2 with TRBJ1-1; D remains unclear. The CDR3 covers 13 residues. Germline assignment: CDR1 SNHLY and CDR2 FYNNEI. With 3 bases removed from V and 2 bases from J, the gap between germline ends came to 7 bases. In DNA form, the CDR3 reads TGTGCCAGCAGTGAGCGGGGAAACACTGAAGCTTTCTTT. Protein product: CASSERGNTEAFF. The entire variable domain, with the rest obtained from reference TRBV2 and TRBJ1-1, is as follows: EPEVTQTPSHQVTQMGQEVILRCVPISNHLYFYWYRQILGQKVEFLVSFYNNEISEKSEIFDDQFSVERPDGSNFTLKIRSTKLEDSAMYFCASSERGNTEAFFGQGTRLTVV.

This sequence joins TRBV5-1 and TRBJ2-7; D remains unclear. The CDR3 has 14 residues. CDR1 SGHRS and CDR2 YFSETQ come from the germline V gene. Trimming left V 0 bases short and J 0 bases short, with 7 bases between. The CDR3: CASSLVLSSYEQYF. The CDR3, as DNA: TGCGCCAGCAGCTTGGTCTTGAGCTCCTACGAGCAGTACTTC. The variable domain in full, completed from reference TRBV5-1 and TRBJ2-7, reads KAGVTQTPRYLIKTRGQQVTLSCSPISGHRSVSWYQQTPGQGLQFLFEYFSETQRNKGNFPGRFSGRQFSNSRSEMNVSTLELGDSALYLCASSLVLSSYEQYFGPGTRLTVT.

The V gene is TRBV5-6, the J gene TRBJ1-2; TRBD1 agrees at 8 bases. Germline V gene data show CDR1 as SGHDT and CDR2 as YYEEEE. The CDR3 loop spans 13 amino acids. Germline trimming cut 3 bases from V and 7 bases from J; bases unmatched to any gene: 5. In DNA, the CDR3 is TGTGCCAGCAGCTCCGGACAGGGAAGTGGCTACACCTTC. Residues: CASSSGQGSGYTF.